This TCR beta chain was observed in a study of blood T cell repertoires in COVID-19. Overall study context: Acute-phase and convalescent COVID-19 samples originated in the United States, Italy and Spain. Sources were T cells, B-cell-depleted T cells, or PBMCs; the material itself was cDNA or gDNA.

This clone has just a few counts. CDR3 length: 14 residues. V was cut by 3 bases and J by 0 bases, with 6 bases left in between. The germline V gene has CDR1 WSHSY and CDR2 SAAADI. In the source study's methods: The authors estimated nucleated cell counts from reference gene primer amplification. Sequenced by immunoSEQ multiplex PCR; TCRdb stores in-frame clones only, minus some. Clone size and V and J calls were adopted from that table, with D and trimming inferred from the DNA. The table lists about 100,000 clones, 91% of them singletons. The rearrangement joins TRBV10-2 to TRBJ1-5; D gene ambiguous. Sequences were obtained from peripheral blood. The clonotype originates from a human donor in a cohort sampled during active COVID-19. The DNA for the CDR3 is TGCGCCAGCAGTGATTCAGATAGCAATCAGCCCCAGCATTTT. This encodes CASSDSDSNQPQHF.